This TCR beta chain was captured by sequencing in a study of CD8 T cells in Susac syndrome. A quantity of roughly 0.5 to 1 ug RNA underwent reverse transcription using random hexamers. TCRdb reprocessed the immunoSEQ multiplex PCR reads with MiXCR, giving one entry per CDR3 protein. In the table there are about 160,000 distinct CDR3 sequences, roughly 95% of which are singletons. The diagnostic criteria were recently defined, and patients with Susac syndrome met them for definite or probable disease. Source material: CD4+ T cells from PBMCs. The TCR was taken from a human donor with Susac syndrome.

DNA of the CDR3: TGTGCCATCAGTGAGCCCGGGACAGACATCTCCTACGAGCAGTACTTC. Translated: CAISEPGTDISYEQYF. The chain joins TRBV10-3 to TRBJ2-7; 7 bases align to TRBD1. The V gene end was trimmed by 2 bases and the J gene end by 0 bases; junction bases not matched to a gene: 7. The CDR3 consists of 16 residues. In germline, CDR1 is ENHRY, CDR2 SYGVKD.